This T cell receptor beta chain emerged from a study of OX40 agonist ivuxolimab in advanced cancers. Study results and limitations: Among expanded peripheral T cells, antigen specificity went undetermined.

TCRdb's copy holds only in-frame clones and misses some; the assay was immunoSEQ multiplex PCR. In the table there are 90,000 or so clones, more than 75% of which are singletons. The CDR3 extends over 16 amino acids. V trimming: 4 bases; J trimming: 4 bases; junction bases outside the gene matches: 13. The germline gives CDR1 SGDLS, CDR2 YYNGEE. This clone was observed a handful of times. The target antigen is unknown. This clonotype originated in an adult with an advanced solid tumor such as melanoma, head and neck, liver or kidney cancer. The chain employs TRBV9 and TRBJ1-1; 7 nucleotides align to TRBD1. Specimen: CD4+ or CD8+ T cells sorted from blood, collected in a trial of the OX40 agonist ivuxolimab. The CDR3 protein is CASSPRQGLVGTEAFF. The CDR3 nucleotides are TGTGCCAGCAGCCCTCGACAGGGACTGGTTGGCACTGAAGCTTTCTTT. The full variable domain, in which reference TRBV9 and TRBJ1-1 provide the parts outside the CDR3, is DSGVTQTPKHLITATGQRVTLRCSPRSGDLSVYWYQQSLDQGLQFLIQYYNGEERAKGNILERFSAQQFPDLHSELNLSSLELGDSALYFCASSPRQGLVGTEAFFGQGTRLTVV.